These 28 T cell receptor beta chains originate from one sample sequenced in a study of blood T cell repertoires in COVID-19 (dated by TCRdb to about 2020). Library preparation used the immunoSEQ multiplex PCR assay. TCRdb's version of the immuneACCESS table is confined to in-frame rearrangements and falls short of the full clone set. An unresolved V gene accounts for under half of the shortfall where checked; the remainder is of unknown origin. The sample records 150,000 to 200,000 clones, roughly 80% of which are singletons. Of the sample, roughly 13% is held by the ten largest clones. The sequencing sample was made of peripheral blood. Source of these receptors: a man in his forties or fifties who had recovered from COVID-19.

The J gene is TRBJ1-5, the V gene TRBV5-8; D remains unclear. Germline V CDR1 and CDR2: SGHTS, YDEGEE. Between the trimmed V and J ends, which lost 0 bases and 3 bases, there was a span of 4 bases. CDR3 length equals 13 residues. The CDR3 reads CASSLGHNQPQHF. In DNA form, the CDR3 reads TGTGCCAGCAGCTTGGGTCACAATCAGCCCCAGCATTTT.

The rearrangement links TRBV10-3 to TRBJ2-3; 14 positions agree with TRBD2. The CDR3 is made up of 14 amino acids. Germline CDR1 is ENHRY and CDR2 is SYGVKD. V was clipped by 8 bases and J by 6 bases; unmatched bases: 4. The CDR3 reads CAIGLAGGPDTQYF. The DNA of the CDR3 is TGTGCCATCGGACTAGCGGGAGGTCCCGATACGCAGTATTTT.

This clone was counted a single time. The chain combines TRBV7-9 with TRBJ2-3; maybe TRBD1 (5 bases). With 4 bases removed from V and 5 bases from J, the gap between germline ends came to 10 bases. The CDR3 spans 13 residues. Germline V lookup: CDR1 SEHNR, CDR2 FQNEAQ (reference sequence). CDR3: CASSSVGEDTQYF. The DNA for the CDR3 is TGTGCCAGCAGCTCCGTAGGGGAAGATACGCAGTATTTT.

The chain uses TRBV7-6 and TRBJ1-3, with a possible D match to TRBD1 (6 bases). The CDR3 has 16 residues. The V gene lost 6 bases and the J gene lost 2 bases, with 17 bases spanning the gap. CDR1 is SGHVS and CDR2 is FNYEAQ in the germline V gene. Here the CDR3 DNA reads TGTGCCAGCAGTCGGCGCACAGGGTCCCCTGGAAACACCATATATTTT. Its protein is CASSRRTGSPGNTIYF.

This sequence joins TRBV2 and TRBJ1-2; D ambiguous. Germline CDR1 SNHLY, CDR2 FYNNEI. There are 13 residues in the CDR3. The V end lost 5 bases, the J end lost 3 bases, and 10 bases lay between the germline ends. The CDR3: CASSLGLDYGYTF. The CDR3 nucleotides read TGTGCCAGCAGTTTGGGCTTGGACTATGGCTACACCTTC.

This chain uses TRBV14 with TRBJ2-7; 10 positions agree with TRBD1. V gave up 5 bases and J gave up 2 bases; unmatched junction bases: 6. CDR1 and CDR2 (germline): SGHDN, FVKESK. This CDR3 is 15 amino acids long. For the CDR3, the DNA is TGTGCCAGCAGCTATGGGACAGGGGAGGCCTACGAGCAGTACTTC. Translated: CASSYGTGEAYEQYF.

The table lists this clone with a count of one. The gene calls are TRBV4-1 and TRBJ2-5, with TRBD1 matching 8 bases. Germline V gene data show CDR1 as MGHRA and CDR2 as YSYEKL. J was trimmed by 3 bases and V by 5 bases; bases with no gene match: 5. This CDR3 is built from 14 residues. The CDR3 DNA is TGCGCCAGCAGCTATCCGGGACAGGAAGAGACCCAGTACTTC. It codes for CASSYPGQEETQYF.

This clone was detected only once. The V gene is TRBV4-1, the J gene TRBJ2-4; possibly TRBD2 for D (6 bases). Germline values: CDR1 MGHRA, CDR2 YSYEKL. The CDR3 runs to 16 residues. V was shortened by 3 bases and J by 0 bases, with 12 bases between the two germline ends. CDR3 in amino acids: CASSQGGQGAKNIQYF. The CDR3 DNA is TGCGCCAGCAGCCAGGGGGGTCAGGGAGCCAAAAACATTCAGTACTTC.

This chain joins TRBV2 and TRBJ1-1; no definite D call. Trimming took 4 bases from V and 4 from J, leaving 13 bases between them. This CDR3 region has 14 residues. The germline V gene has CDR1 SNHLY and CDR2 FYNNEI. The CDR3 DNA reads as TGTGCCAGCAGTGCCCGGGCGGGAGTCACTGAAGCTTTCTTT. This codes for CASSARAGVTEAFF. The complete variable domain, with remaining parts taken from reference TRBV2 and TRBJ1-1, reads EPEVTQTPSHQVTQMGQEVILRCVPISNHLYFYWYRQILGQKVEFLVSFYNNEISEKSEIFDDQFSVERPDGSNFTLKIRSTKLEDSAMYFCASSARAGVTEAFFGQGTRLTVV.

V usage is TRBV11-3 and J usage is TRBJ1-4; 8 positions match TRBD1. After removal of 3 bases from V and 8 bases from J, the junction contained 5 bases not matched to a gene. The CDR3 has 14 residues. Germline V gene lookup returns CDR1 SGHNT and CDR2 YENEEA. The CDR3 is CASSLDRAKEKLFF. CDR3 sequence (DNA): TGTGCCAGCAGCTTGGACAGGGCGAAGGAAAAACTGTTTTTT.

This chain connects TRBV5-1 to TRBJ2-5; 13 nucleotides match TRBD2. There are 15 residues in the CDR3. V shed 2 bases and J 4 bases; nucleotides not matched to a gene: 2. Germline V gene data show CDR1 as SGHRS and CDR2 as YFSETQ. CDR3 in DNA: TGCGCCAGCAGCTTACTAGCGGGAGGGCCAGAGACCCAGTACTTC. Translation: CASSLLAGGPETQYF.

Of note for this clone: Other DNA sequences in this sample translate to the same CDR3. The CDR3 reads CASSSDRGGNQPQHF. The CDR3 nucleotides read TGTGCCAGCAGTTCCGACAGGGGTGGTAATCAGCCCCAGCATTTT. The chain joins TRBV6-5 to TRBJ1-5; TRBD1 matches at 8 bases. V shed 4 bases and J 4 bases; nucleotides not matched to a gene: 6. Germline assignment: CDR1 MNHEY and CDR2 SVGAGI. This CDR3 has 15 amino acids.

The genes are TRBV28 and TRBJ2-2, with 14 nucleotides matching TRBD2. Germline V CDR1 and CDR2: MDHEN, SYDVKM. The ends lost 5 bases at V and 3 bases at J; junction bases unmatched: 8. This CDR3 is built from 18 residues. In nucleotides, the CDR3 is TGTGCCAGCAGTCCCGGGACTAGCGGGAGAGTTGACACCGGGGAGCTGTTTTTT. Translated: CASSPGTSGRVDTGELFF.

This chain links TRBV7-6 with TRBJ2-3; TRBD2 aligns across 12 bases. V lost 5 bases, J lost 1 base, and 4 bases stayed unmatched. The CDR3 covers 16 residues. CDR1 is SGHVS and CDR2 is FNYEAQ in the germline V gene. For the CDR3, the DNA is TGTGCCAGCAGCACCCGACTAGCGGGAGGCACAGATACGCAGTATTTT. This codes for CASSTRLAGGTDTQYF.

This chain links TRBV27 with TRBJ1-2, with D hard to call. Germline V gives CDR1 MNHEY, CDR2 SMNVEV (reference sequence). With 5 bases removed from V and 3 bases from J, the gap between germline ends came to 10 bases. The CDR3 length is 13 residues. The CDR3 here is CASSLQSDYGYTF. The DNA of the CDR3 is TGTGCCAGCAGTCTACAGTCAGACTATGGCTACACCTTC.

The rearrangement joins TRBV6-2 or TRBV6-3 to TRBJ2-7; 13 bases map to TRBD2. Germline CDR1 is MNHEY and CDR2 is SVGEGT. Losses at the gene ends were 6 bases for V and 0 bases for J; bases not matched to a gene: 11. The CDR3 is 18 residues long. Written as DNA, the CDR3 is TGTGCCAGCAGCTCATGGACTAGCGGGAGACTCCCCTCCTACGAGCAGTACTTC. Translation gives CASSSWTSGRLPSYEQYF.

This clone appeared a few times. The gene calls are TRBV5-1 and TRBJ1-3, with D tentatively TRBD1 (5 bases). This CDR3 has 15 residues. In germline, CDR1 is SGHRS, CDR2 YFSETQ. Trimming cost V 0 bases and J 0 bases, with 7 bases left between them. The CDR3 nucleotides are TGCGCCAGCAGCTTGGGGGGCCTCTCTGGAAACACCATATATTTT. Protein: CASSLGGLSGNTIYF.

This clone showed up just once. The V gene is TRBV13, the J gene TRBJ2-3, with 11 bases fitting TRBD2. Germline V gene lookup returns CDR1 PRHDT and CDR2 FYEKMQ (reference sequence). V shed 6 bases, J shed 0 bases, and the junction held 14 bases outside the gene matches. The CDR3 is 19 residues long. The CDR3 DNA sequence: TGTGCCAGCAGACACGGGACTAGCGGACGGCCGGCTAGCACAGATACGCAGTATTTT. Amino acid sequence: CASRHGTSGRPASTDTQYF. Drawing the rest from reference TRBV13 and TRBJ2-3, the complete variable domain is AAGVIQSPRHLIKEKRETATLKCYPIPRHDTVYWYQQGPGQDPQFLISFYEKMQSDKGSIPDRFSAQQFSDYHSELNMSSLELGDSALYFCASRHGTSGRPASTDTQYFGPGTRLTVL.

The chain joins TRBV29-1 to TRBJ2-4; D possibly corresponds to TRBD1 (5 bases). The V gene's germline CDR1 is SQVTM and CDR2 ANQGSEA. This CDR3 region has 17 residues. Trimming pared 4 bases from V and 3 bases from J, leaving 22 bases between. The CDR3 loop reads CSVVGQGSPSSKNIQYF. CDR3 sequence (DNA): TGCAGCGTTGTTGGGCAGGGCTCCCCCTCGAGCAAAAACATTCAGTACTTC.

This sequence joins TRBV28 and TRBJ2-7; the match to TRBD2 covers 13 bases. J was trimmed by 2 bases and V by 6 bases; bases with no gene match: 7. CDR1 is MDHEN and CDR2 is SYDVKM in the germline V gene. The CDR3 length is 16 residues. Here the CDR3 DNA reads TGTGCCAGCAGAAATGCCGGGACTAGCGGGGCCTACGAGCAGTACTTC. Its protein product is CASRNAGTSGAYEQYF.

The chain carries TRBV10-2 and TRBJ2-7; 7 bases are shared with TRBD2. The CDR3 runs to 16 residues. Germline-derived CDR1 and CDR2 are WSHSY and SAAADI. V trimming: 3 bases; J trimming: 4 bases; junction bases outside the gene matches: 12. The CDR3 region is CASSDVNGRISYEQYF. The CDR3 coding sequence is TGCGCCAGCAGTGATGTGAACGGGAGGATCTCTTACGAGCAGTACTTC.

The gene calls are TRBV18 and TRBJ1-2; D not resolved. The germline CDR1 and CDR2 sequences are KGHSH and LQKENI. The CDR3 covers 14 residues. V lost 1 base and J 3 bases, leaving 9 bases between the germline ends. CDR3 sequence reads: CASSPRAEYYGYTF. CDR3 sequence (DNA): TGTGCCAGCTCACCACGGGCAGAGTACTATGGCTACACCTTC.

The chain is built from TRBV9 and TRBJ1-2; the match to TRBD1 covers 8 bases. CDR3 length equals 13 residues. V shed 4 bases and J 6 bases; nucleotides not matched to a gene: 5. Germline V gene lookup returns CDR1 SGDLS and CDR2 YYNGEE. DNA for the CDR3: TGTGCCAGCAGCCCGATGACAGGGGATGGCTACACCTTC. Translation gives CASSPMTGDGYTF.

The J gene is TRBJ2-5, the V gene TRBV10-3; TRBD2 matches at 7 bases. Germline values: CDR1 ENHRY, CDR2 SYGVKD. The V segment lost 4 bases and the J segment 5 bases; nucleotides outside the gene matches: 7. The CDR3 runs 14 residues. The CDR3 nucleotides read TGTGCCATCAGTGGAAGCGGGATCTCCGAGACCCAGTACTTC. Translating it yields CAISGSGISETQYF.

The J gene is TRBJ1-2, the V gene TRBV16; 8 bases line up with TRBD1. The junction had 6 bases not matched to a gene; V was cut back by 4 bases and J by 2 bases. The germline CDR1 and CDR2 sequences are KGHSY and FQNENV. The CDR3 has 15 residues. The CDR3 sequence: CASSRGQGGNYGYTF. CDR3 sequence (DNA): TGTGCCAGCAGCCGCGGACAGGGTGGAAACTATGGCTACACCTTC.

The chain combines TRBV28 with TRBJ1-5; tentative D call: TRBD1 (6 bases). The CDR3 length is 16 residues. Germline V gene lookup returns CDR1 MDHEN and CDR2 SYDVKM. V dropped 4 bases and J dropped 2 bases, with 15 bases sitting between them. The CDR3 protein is CASSWGRGRGNQPQHF. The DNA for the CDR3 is TGTGCCAGCAGTTGGGGCAGGGGACGGGGCAATCAGCCCCAGCATTTT.

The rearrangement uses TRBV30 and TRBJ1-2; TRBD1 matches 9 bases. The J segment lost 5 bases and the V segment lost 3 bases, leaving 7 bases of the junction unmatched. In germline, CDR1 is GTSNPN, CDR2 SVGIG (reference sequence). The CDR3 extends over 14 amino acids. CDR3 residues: CAWRSLGTGYGYTF. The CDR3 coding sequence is TGTGCCTGGAGATCCTTGGGGACAGGGTATGGCTACACCTTC.

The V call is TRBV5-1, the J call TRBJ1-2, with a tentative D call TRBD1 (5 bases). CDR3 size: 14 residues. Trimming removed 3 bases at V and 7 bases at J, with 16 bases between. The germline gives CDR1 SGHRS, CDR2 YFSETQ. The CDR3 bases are TGCGCCAGCAGCTCGTTGGGACCGGAGGGTGGCTACACCTTC. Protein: CASSSLGPEGGYTF. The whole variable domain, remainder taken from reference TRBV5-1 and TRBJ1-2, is KAGVTQTPRYLIKTRGQQVTLSCSPISGHRSVSWYQQTPGQGLQFLFEYFSETQRNKGNFPGRFSGRQFSNSRSEMNVSTLELGDSALYLCASSSLGPEGGYTFGSGTRLTVV.